The present entry profiles one TCR beta chain with its context. The sample comes from a study of PD-1 and CTLA-4 blockade in melanoma. V lost 0 bases and J lost 2, with 11 bases in between. CDR3 length: 15 residues. Germline CDR1 SGHAT, CDR2 FQNNGV. Using immunoSEQ multiplex PCR, the repertoire was profiled, and TCRdb retains in-frame clones only, with some absent. Of about 30,000 clones listed, roughly nine tenths were seen once; the top ten hold over 7%. V gene TRBV11-2 combines with J gene TRBJ2-7, with D perhaps matching TRBD1 (5 bases). The source material was CD8+ T cells from peripheral blood, sampled before anti-PD-1 treatment. The receptor was derived from a human donor with melanoma. CDR3 sequence reads: CASSLEAGWAYEQYF. The CDR3 DNA reads as TGTGCCAGCAGCTTAGAGGCAGGGTGGGCCTACGAGCAGTACTTC. The full variable domain, with the rest looked up from reference TRBV11-2 and TRBJ2-7, is EAGVAQSPRYKIIEKRQSVAFWCNPISGHATLYWYQQILGQGPKLLIQFQNNGVVDDSQLPKDRFSAERLKGVDSTLKIQPAKLEDSAVYLCASSLEAGWAYEQYFGPGTRLTVT.